This TCR beta chain came from a study of T-cell reconstitution after alpha-beta-depleted transplantation in children. The CDR3 covers 15 residues. From germline, CDR1 is DFQATT and CDR2 SNEGSKA (reference sequence). V shed 0 bases and J 7 bases; nucleotides not matched to a gene: 7. It was with unique molecular identifiers that the TCRbeta library was prepared. A single record per CDR3 protein comes from TCRdb applying MiXCR to the PCR reads. The sample lists hundreds of thousands of distinct CDR3 sequences; about an eighth were seen once. This clonotype was observed a few times. Its antigen is undetermined. Study findings and constraints: Counts and diversity of T cells one year after transplant came mostly from newly produced T cells. Some patients showed high day-60 TCRbeta diversity, which derived from surviving recipient T cells and thymic progenitors. Alpha-beta T cells present about two months after transplant were reported to originate from several hundred expanded graft clones.

The sequence was obtained from a girl aged 2-10 years with congenital amegakaryocytic thrombocytopenia, due to receive a stem cell transplant. V gene TRBV20-1 combines with J gene TRBJ2-7; 12 nucleotides align to TRBD1. Material: PBMCs, obtained before TCRalphabeta/CD19-depleted stem cell transplant. The CDR3 sequence: CSARDGTGGFFEQYF. CDR3 nucleotides: TGCAGTGCTAGAGACGGGACAGGGGGCTTTTTTGAGCAGTACTTC.